The 32 T cell receptor beta chains in this list originate from one sample, sequenced in a study of T and B cells in COVID-19 patients. Multiplex PCR with BIOMED2 TRB-A/B primer pools amplified TRB rearrangements. MiXCR, run by TCRdb on the multiplex PCR reads, gives a single entry per CDR3 protein. The table records roughly 3,500 distinct CDR3 sequences, approximately 20% of them present only once. Each TRB amplification used roughly 220-550 ng of genomic DNA from blood. Sequencing was performed on blood. The source of these receptors is a human donor with active COVID-19.

This rearrangement joins TRBV30 to TRBJ2-3; 13 nucleotides line up with TRBD2. Germline values: CDR1 GTSNPN, CDR2 SVGIG (reference sequence). This CDR3 contains 15 residues. V lost 4 bases, J lost 6 bases, and 7 bases stayed unmatched. CDR3 bases: TGTGCCTGGACTAGGGGACTAGCGGGATCCGATACGCAGTATTTT. Protein sequence: CAWTRGLAGSDTQYF.

In its sample, this clonotype ranks as medium-sized. The genes are TRBV27 and TRBJ2-1, with 8 bases that match TRBD2. CDR3 length: 17 residues. In germline, CDR1 is MNHEY, CDR2 SMNVEV (reference sequence). V was pared by 5 bases and J by 0 bases, with 9 bases of the junction left unmatched. DNA for the CDR3: TGTGCCAGCAGTCTCCGTTTTAGCGGGATCTCCTACAATGAGCAGTTCTTC. Its protein product is CASSLRFSGISYNEQFF.

This clonotype is large in the sample. This sequence joins TRBV19 and TRBJ2-2; 8 bases map to TRBD1. Germline CDR1 reads LNHDA; CDR2 reads SQIVND (reference sequence). The trim removed 4 bases at V and 9 bases at J, leaving 13 bases unmatched. The CDR3 contains 16 residues. CDR3 sequence reads: CASSTRQGNFDRELFF. Written as DNA, the CDR3 is TGTGCCAGTAGTACACGACAGGGGAACTTTGACAGGGAGCTGTTTTTT.

This clonotype has only a few counts. In DNA, the CDR3 is TGCGCCAGCAGCCCACGCCCGACAGGGGTAATCTCACCCCTCCACTTT. It is translated as CASSPRPTGVISPLHF. This chain joins TRBV4-3 and TRBJ1-6, with TRBD1 matching over 8 bases. The CDR3 spans 16 residues. Germline V gene lookup returns CDR1 LGHNA and CDR2 YSLEER. The ends lost 4 bases at V and 10 bases at J; junction bases unmatched: 12.

This clonotype was detected only once. The V and J genes are TRBV18 and TRBJ2-3; 7 nucleotides agree with TRBD1. Germline V gene data show CDR1 as KGHSH and CDR2 as LQKENI. V was pared by 1 base and J by 4 bases, with 5 bases of the junction left unmatched. The CDR3 length is 15 residues. The CDR3: CASSPLGQSADTQYF. The CDR3 DNA sequence: TGTGCCAGCTCACCACTGGGACAGTCCGCAGATACGCAGTATTTT.

By share, this clonotype counts as medium-sized. The chain couples TRBV5-5 to TRBJ2-3, with D maybe TRBD1 (6 bases). CDR3 length: 15 amino acids. V was cut by 2 bases and J by 5 bases, with 15 bases left in between. In germline, CDR1 is SGHKS, CDR2 YYEKEE (reference sequence). CDR3 sequence: CASSLGQTSGDTQYF. CDR3 bases: TGTGCCAGCAGCTTAGGACAGACCTCAGGAGATACGCAGTATTTT.

This clonotype was seen many times. The chain is built from TRBV20-1 and TRBJ2-7, with no clear D. The CDR3 is made up of 15 amino acids. Germline V lookup: CDR1 DFQATT, CDR2 SNEGSKA (reference sequence). Deletions cut 0 bases from V and 2 bases from J, with 14 bases between. CDR3 in DNA: TGCAGTGCTAGAGATCGACTTGACGTTACCTACGAGCAGTACTTC. This translates into CSARDRLDVTYEQYF.

This sequence joins TRBV5-1 and TRBJ2-1; TRBD1 aligns across 7 bases. CDR1 and CDR2 (germline): SGHRS, YFSETQ. Trimming took 2 bases from V and 9 from J; bases not matched to a gene: 11. The CDR3 loop spans 15 amino acids. The CDR3 loop is CASSLRPGTATEQFF. The CDR3 nucleotides read TGCGCCAGCAGCTTACGACCCGGGACAGCAACTGAGCAGTTCTTC.

The chain couples TRBV7-2 to TRBJ2-1; the D gene could be TRBD1 or TRBD2 (5 bases each). CDR3 length: 16 residues. The ends were cut back, 5 bases at V and 0 bases at J, with 14 bases in the middle. The germline CDR1 and CDR2 sequences are SGHTA and FQGNSA. CDR3: CASSLLGGGSYNEQFF. As DNA, the CDR3 is TGTGCCAGCAGCCTTTTAGGTGGGGGCTCCTACAATGAGCAGTTCTTC.

This clonotype is medium-sized in the sample. The rearrangement links TRBV6-2 or TRBV6-3 to TRBJ2-2; unclear D gene. CDR1 is MNHEY and CDR2 is SVGEGT in the germline V gene. The germline V and J ends were trimmed by 6 bases and 1 base, with 9 bases remaining between them. The CDR3 length is 14 residues. The CDR3 protein is CASRPGGNTGELFF. CDR3 coding DNA: TGTGCCAGCAGGCCCGGCGGGAACACCGGGGAGCTGTTTTTT.

This clonotype was counted ten times or more. The chain is built from TRBV4-2 and TRBJ2-2; the match to TRBD2 covers 8 bases. CDR1 is LGHNA and CDR2 is YNFKEQ in the germline V gene. After removal of 7 bases from V and 5 bases from J, the junction contained 9 bases not matched to a gene. The CDR3 loop spans 15 amino acids. CDR3 sequence: CASMTRLASTGELFF. For the CDR3, the DNA is TGTGCCAGCATGACGAGACTAGCGTCTACCGGGGAGCTGTTTTTT.

Worth noting for this clonotype: A read error may explain this, as a much larger clone is one base away. V gene TRBV10-3 combines with J gene TRBJ1-6; TRBD1 matches 9 bases. This CDR3 contains 14 residues. The V segment lost 7 bases and the J segment 5 bases; nucleotides outside the gene matches: 3. Germline V gives CDR1 ENHRY, CDR2 SYGVKD. The CDR3 protein is CAIKTGGDNSPLHF. In DNA form, the CDR3 reads TGTGCCATCAAGACAGGGGGGGATAATTCACCCCTCCACTTT.

The J gene is TRBJ2-1, the V gene TRBV18; 9 bases map to TRBD2. With V trimmed by 3 bases and J by 2 bases, 8 bases remained unmatched. Germline lookup yields CDR1 KGHSH and CDR2 LQKENI. The length of the CDR3 is 17 residues. As DNA, the CDR3 is TGTGCCAGCTCACCCCTTAGACTAGCGGATCCCTACAATGAGCAGTTCTTC. The encoded protein is CASSPLRLADPYNEQFF.

By proportion, this clonotype is medium-sized. CDR3 in amino acids: CASSLVTQTGKLFF. CDR3 in DNA: TGTGCCAGCAGCTTAGTAACCCAGACTGGAAAACTGTTTTTT. The V and J genes are TRBV7-9 and TRBJ1-4; the D is unclear. Germline V CDR1 and CDR2: SEHNR, FQNEAQ (reference sequence). This CDR3 is 14 amino acids long. The V end was cut by 1 base, the J end by 10 bases, with 13 bases between.

V gene TRBV6-5 combines with J gene TRBJ2-5; TRBD2 matches at 12 bases. J gave up 2 bases and V 6 bases, and 7 bases lay outside the gene matches. CDR1 is MNHEY, CDR2 SVGAGI, per germline. The CDR3 is made up of 16 amino acids. The CDR3 loop is CASSQRTSGIQETQYF. The CDR3 nucleotides read TGTGCCAGCAGCCAACGGACTAGCGGGATTCAAGAGACCCAGTACTTC.

This clonotype was seen a few times. The gene calls are TRBV5-1 and TRBJ2-3; weak D call: TRBD2 (5 bases). The V and J ends lost 0 bases and 4 bases respectively, with 9 bases between them. CDR1 and CDR2 from the germline V gene are SGHRS and YFSETQ. This CDR3 is built from 14 residues. As DNA, the CDR3 is TGCGCCAGCAGCTTGGAGTGGGGAGCAGATACGCAGTATTTT. It translates to CASSLEWGADTQYF. The full variable domain, rest sourced from reference TRBV5-1 and TRBJ2-3, is KAGVTQTPRYLIKTRGQQVTLSCSPISGHRSVSWYQQTPGQGLQFLFEYFSETQRNKGNFPGRFSGRQFSNSRSEMNVSTLELGDSALYLCASSLEWGADTQYFGPGTRLTVL.

This clonotype is medium-sized by share. The chain is built from TRBV6-2 or TRBV6-3 and TRBJ2-5; D remains unclear. The CDR3 is made up of 14 amino acids. Per germline, CDR1 MNHEY and CDR2 SVGEGT. V lost 5 bases to trimming and J lost 9 bases, with 19 bases between them. The CDR3 bases are TGTGCCAGCAGTCCCTTGGGCCCCGTGGCGGCCCAGTACTTC. This sequence encodes CASSPLGPVAAQYF.

Turning to this clonotype: Just one base apart from a much larger clone, this may be a read error. V and J are TRBV30 and TRBJ1-2, with 7 bases lining up with TRBD1. Germline V lookup: CDR1 GTSNPN, CDR2 SVGIG (reference sequence). V dropped 5 bases and J dropped 5; count of bases not matched to a gene: 11. The CDR3 sequence is 14 residues long. Written as DNA, the CDR3 is TGTGCCTGGGGTACAGGGGCGGATCTTTATGGCTACACCTTC. Translation: CAWGTGADLYGYTF.

This clonotype is deemed medium-sized (0.01 to 0.1%). V is TRBV18 and J is TRBJ2-7; 9 nucleotides match TRBD2. The length of the CDR3 is 17 residues. The germline gives CDR1 KGHSH, CDR2 LQKENI. The trim removed 4 bases at V and 0 bases at J, leaving 10 bases unmatched. For the CDR3, the DNA is TGTGCCAGCTCACTAGCGGGAGCCTCCTTCAGCTCCTACGAGCAGTACTTC. Translating gives CASSLAGASFSSYEQYF.

This clonotype rates as medium-sized. The chain couples TRBV30 to TRBJ1-1; D call uncertain. V lost 0 bases to trimming and J lost 0 bases, with 5 bases between them. Germline V gene lookup returns CDR1 GTSNPN and CDR2 SVGIG (reference sequence). This CDR3 is built from 13 residues. Written as DNA, the CDR3 is TGTGCCTGGAGTGTTGTTGTGAACACTGAAGCTTTCTTT. Its protein product is CAWSVVVNTEAFF.

This clonotype ranks as medium-sized (0.01 to 0.1%). The rearrangement links TRBV24-1 to TRBJ2-1, with 9 positions matching TRBD1. The germline V gene encodes CDR1 KGHDR and CDR2 SFDVKD. Trimming removed 3 bases from V and 6 bases from J; junction bases left unmatched: 5. The CDR3 extends over 15 amino acids. The CDR3 DNA reads TGTGCCACCAGTGATCAGGGACAGGGAATCAATGAGCAGTTCTTC. This gives the protein CATSDQGQGINEQFF.

This clonotype was observed many times. The rearrangement uses TRBV11-2 and TRBJ2-5, with 9 bases lining up with TRBD1. The germline gives CDR1 SGHAT, CDR2 FQNNGV. This CDR3 region has 16 residues. Germline trimming cut 1 base from V and 1 base from J; bases unmatched to any gene: 4. The CDR3 DNA is TGTGCCAGCAGCTTAGGGGACAGGGCGGGCCAAGAGACCCAGTACTTC. Encoded protein: CASSLGDRAGQETQYF. Based on the CDR3 plus reference TRBV11-2 and TRBJ2-5, the full variable domain is EAGVAQSPRYKIIEKRQSVAFWCNPISGHATLYWYQQILGQGPKLLIQFQNNGVVDDSQLPKDRFSAERLKGVDSTLKIQPAKLEDSAVYLCASSLGDRAGQETQYFGPGTRLLVL.

This clonotype is termed large (0.1 to 1%). V gene TRBV29-1 combines with J gene TRBJ2-7; TRBD1 aligns across 7 bases. This CDR3 contains 14 residues. The V segment lost 2 bases and the J segment 2 bases; nucleotides outside the gene matches: 6. Germline CDR1 and CDR2: SQVTM and ANQGSEA. CDR3 amino acids: CSVEIGQGAYEQYF. Here the CDR3 DNA reads TGCAGCGTTGAAATAGGGCAGGGGGCCTACGAGCAGTACTTC.

By frequency in the sample, this clonotype is medium-sized. This chain joins TRBV19 and TRBJ1-2; 7 bases are shared with TRBD1. In germline, CDR1 is LNHDA, CDR2 SQIVND (reference sequence). This CDR3 is built from 15 residues. V shed 3 bases and J 7 bases; nucleotides not matched to a gene: 11. This chain's CDR3 is CASSIIGTDEFGYTF. As DNA, the CDR3 is TGTGCCAGTAGTATCATAGGGACAGATGAGTTTGGCTACACCTTC.

Sample share makes this clonotype medium-sized (0.01 to 0.1%). The chain has TRBV5-4 and TRBJ2-5; no clear D. CDR1 is SGHNT, CDR2 YYREEE, per germline (reference sequence). Between the trimmed V and J ends, which lost 2 bases and 4 bases, there was a span of 12 bases. This CDR3 has 14 residues. In DNA form, the CDR3 reads TGTGCCAGCAGCTTAGAACGAGGCGGAGAGACCCAGTACTTC. Translating gives CASSLERGGETQYF.

By proportion, this clonotype is medium-sized. V usage is TRBV19 and J usage is TRBJ2-1; 11 bases align to TRBD2. The CDR3 runs 15 residues. V gave up 7 bases and J gave up 8 bases; unmatched junction bases: 10. Germline V gene data show CDR1 as LNHDA and CDR2 as SQIVND (reference sequence). Here the CDR3 DNA reads TGTGCCAGTACTTATAGCGGGAGGGCCTCAGATGAGCAGTTCTTC. The encoded protein is CASTYSGRASDEQFF.

By sample share, this clonotype is medium-sized. The chain employs TRBV20-1 and TRBJ2-2, with D possibly matching TRBD1 (6 bases). The CDR3 loop spans 14 amino acids. CDR1 and CDR2 (germline): DFQATT, SNEGSKA (reference sequence). V shed 6 bases and J shed 1 base, with 12 bases lying between them. The CDR3 DNA is TGCAGTGCCCAGGGGCAGGGGAACACCGGGGAGCTGTTTTTT. This translates into CSAQGQGNTGELFF.

This clonotype is categorized as medium-sized. The chain uses TRBV24-1 and TRBJ2-2; tentatively, D is TRBD1 (5 bases). The CDR3 spans 16 residues. The germline V and J ends were trimmed by 9 bases and 0 bases, with 16 bases remaining between them. Germline loops: CDR1 KGHDR, CDR2 SFDVKD. This chain's CDR3 is CATSTWAGPNTGELFF. The DNA for the CDR3 is TGTGCCACCTCTACCTGGGCAGGGCCGAACACCGGGGAGCTGTTTTTT.

Written as DNA, the CDR3 is TGTGCCAGCAGTGCCGGGACTCCTAGCTCCTACAATGAGCAGTTCTTC. Protein: CASSAGTPSSYNEQFF. The J gene is TRBJ2-1, the V gene TRBV6-6; weak D call: TRBD2 (6 bases). Trimming stripped 5 bases from V and 0 bases from J, with 14 bases between. The CDR3 spans 16 residues. The V gene's germline CDR1 is MNHNY and CDR2 SVGAGI (reference sequence).

This clonotype was observed a few times. The chain joins TRBV6-5 to TRBJ2-3; the match to TRBD2 covers 10 bases. The ends lost 6 bases at V and 1 base at J; junction bases unmatched: 4. The CDR3 has 15 residues. The germline CDR1 and CDR2 sequences are MNHEY and SVGAGI. The CDR3 nucleotides read TGTGCCAGCAGCATCGGACTAGCGGGCACAGATACGCAGTATTTT. Its translation: CASSIGLAGTDTQYF.

This clonotype is labeled as medium-sized. J is TRBJ2-3 and V is TRBV6-5, with 8 bases lining up with TRBD2. Looked up from germline, CDR1 is MNHEY and CDR2 is SVGAGI. CDR3 size: 16 residues. The V segment lost 6 bases and the J segment 3 bases; nucleotides outside the gene matches: 11. The CDR3, as DNA: TGTGCCAGCAGACCCAATCTGGGACTAGTGACAGATACGCAGTATTTT. This codes for CASRPNLGLVTDTQYF.

Note on this clonotype: At one end the junction does not follow the germline gene, possibly because of a read error. The rearrangement joins TRBV5-5 to TRBJ2-3; no firm D call. The DNA end favors TRBJ1-5, so the J call may be wrong. Germline CDR1 is SGHKS and CDR2 is YYEKEE (reference sequence). There are 17 residues in the CDR3. The CDR3 nucleotides read TGCGCCAGCAGCTTGGAGCCAGCGGGTATTAGCACAGATACGCAGCATTTT. Its translation is CASSLEPAGISTDTQHF.